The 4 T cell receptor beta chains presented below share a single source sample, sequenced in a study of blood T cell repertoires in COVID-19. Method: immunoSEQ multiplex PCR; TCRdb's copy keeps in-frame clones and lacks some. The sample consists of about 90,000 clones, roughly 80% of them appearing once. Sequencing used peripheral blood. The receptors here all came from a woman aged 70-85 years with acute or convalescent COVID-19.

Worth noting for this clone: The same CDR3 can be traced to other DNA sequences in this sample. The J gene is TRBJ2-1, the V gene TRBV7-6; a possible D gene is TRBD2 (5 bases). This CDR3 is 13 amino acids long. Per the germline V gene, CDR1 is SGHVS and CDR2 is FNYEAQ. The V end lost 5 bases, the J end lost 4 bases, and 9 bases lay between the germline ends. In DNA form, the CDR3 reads TGTGCCAGCAGCCTGACTACGTACAATGAGCAGTTCTTC. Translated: CASSLTTYNEQFF.

CDR3 nucleotides: TGTGCCAGTGGGACAGAAAGCTATGGCTACACCTTC. Encoded protein: CASGTESYGYTF. V usage is TRBV12-3 or TRBV12-4 and J usage is TRBJ1-2; TRBD1 matches 7 bases. The V segment lost 9 bases and the J segment 4 bases; nucleotides outside the gene matches: 5. CDR3 length equals 12 residues.

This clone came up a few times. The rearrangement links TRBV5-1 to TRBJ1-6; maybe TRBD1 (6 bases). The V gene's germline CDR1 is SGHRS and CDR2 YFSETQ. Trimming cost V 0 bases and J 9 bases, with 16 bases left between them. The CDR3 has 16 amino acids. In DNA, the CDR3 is TGCGCCAGCAGCTTGGAGCTCCAGGGGACGGGTTCACCCCTCCACTTT. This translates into CASSLELQGTGSPLHF.

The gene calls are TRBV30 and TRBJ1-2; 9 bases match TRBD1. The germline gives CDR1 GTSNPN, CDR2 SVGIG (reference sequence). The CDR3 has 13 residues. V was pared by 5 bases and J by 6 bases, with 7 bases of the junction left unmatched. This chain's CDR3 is CAWLGQGGDGYTF. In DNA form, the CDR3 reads TGTGCCTGGCTGGGACAGGGAGGGGATGGCTACACCTTC.